One sample yielded the 3 T cell receptor beta chains listed below, sequenced in a study of blood T cell repertoires in COVID-19. Only in-frame clones appear in the TCRdb table, and some are missing; sequencing was by immunoSEQ multiplex PCR. The sample yields a few hundred thousand clones, around nine tenths seen once. Sequenced: peripheral blood. These receptors were taken from a middle-aged man who had recovered from COVID-19.

The V call is TRBV2, the J call TRBJ2-7; 7 positions match TRBD1. V shed 6 bases and J 6 bases; nucleotides not matched to a gene: 11. This CDR3 comprises 14 residues. Germline CDR1 reads SNHLY; CDR2 reads FYNNEI. The chain's CDR3 is CASSRDRSVGEQYF. In nucleotides, the CDR3 is TGTGCCAGCAGCCGGGACAGATCCGTGGGCGAGCAGTACTTC.

This rearrangement joins TRBV6-5 to TRBJ2-3; the D gene is possibly TRBD2 (6 bases). Deletions cut 5 bases from V and 4 bases from J, with 13 bases between. The germline CDR1 and CDR2 sequences are MNHEY and SVGAGI. There are 14 residues in the CDR3. The CDR3 reads CASSRAGNADTQYF. The CDR3 DNA sequence: TGTGCCAGCAGTCGGGCGGGGAATGCAGATACGCAGTATTTT.

The chain's CDR3 is CASSAEQGRAGELFF. The CDR3 DNA reads TGTGCCAGCAGCGCCGAACAGGGAAGGGCCGGGGAGCTGTTTTTT. J is TRBJ2-2 and V is TRBV9, with D possibly TRBD1 on 6 matching bases. CDR1 and CDR2 (germline): SGDLS, YYNGEE. CDR3 length equals 15 residues. The germline V and J ends were trimmed by 3 bases and 6 bases, with 15 bases remaining between them.